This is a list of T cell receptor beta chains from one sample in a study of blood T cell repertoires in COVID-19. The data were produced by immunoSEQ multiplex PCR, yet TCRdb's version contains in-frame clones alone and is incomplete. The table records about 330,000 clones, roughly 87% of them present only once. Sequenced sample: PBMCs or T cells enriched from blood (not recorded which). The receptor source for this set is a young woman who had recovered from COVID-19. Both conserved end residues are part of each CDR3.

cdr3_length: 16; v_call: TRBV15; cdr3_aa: CATSRGASGATGELFF
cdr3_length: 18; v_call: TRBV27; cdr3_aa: CASSPDFRGNWRGYGYTF
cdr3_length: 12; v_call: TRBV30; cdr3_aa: CAWAPGTDTQYF
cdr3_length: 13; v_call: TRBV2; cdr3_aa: CASSLGGGTEAFF
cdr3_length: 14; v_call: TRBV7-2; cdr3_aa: CASTFGQGNYEQYF
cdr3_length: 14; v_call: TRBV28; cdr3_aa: CASRPRDRGREQYF
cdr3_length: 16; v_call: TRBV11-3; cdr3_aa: CASSLAPGQGTDTQYF
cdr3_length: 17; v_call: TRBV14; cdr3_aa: CASSPLLQVLVNTEAFF
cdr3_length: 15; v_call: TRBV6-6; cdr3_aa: CASSRPGQGFSPLHF
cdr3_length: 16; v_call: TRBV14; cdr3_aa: CASSRQSGTSGGQQFF
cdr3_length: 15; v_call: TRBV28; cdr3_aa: CASSPAGGVGYEQYF
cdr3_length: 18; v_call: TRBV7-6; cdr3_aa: CASSLGPRQGWDNQPQHF
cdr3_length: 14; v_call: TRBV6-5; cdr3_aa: CASSSGHTRYEQYF
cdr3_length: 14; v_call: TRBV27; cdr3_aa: CASSHLAGQETQYF
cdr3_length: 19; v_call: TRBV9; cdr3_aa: CASSVVPLTGTTNTGELFF
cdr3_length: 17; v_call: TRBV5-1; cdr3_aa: CASSNPLAGGGTGELFF
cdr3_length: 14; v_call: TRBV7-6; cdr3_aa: CASSLGGAVNTQYF
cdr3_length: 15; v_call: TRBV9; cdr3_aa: CASTKSGGAGDEQFF
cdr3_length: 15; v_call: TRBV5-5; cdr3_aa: CASSLAAGNTGELFF
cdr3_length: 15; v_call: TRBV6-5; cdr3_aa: CASRSGQGTPTEAFF
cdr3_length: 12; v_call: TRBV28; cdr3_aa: CASTEDRVGYTF
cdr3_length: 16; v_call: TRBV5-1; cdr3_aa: CASSLGGDSFNYGYTF
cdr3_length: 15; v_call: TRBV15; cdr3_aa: CATSRERQGNEKLFF
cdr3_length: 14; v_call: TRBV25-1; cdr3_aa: CASSAAGQNTEAFF
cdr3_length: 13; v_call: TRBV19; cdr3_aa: CASSPRGKAEAFF
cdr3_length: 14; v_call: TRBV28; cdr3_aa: CASSTGGSGNTIYF
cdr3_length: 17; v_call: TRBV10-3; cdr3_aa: CAISGQAGDRGQETQYF
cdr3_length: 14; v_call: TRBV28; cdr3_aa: CASNSGQGKYEQYF
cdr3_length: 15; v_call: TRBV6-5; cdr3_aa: CASKTDSSYNSPLHF
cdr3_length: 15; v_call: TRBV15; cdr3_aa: CATSRVIGVNTEAFF
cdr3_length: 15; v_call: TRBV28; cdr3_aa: CASSQEGAKNYGYTF
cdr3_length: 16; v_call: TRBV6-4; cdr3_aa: CASSGTQGTFYNEQFF
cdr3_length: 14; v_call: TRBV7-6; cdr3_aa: CASSAQGGNEKLFF
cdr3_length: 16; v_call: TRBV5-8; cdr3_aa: CASTAPGGVDNQPQHF
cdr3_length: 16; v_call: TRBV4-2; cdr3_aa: CASSQDTESSYNEQFF
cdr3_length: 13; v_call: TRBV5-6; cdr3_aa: CASSHRMNTEAFF
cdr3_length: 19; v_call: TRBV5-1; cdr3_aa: CASSPGDRVGKRRRETQYF
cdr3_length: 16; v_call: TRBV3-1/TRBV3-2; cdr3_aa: CASSQVAGAKVNEQYF
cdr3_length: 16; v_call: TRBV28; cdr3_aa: CASSQTGTGSNQPQHF
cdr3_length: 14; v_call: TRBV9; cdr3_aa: CASTAGGYYNEQFF
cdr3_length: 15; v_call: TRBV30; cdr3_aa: CAWRPADLYNSPLHF
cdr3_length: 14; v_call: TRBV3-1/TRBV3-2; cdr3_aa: CASSQSGHGYGYTF